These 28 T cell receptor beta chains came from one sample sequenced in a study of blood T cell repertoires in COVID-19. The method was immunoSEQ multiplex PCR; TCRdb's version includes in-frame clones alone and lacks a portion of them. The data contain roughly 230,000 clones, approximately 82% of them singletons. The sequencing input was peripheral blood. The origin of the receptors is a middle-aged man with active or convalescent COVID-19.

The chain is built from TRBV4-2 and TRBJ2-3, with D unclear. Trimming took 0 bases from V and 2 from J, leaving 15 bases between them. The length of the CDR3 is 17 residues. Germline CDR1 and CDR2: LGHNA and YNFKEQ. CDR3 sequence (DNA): TGTGCCAGCAGCCAAGATAAGGCGGAGCTCGACACAGATACGCAGTATTTT. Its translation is CASSQDKAELDTDTQYF.

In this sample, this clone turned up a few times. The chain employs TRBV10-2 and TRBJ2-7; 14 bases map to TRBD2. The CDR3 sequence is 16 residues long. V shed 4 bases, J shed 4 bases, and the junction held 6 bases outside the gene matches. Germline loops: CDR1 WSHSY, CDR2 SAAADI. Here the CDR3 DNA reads TGCGCCAGCAGTGGTCAGGGACTAGCGGGAGATTACGAGCAGTACTTC. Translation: CASSGQGLAGDYEQYF.

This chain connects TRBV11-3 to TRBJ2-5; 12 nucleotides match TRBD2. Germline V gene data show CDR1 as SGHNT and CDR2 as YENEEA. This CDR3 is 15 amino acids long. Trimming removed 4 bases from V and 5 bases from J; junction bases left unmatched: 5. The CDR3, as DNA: TGTGCCAGCAGCTACAGACTAGCGGGAGAGGAGACCCAGTACTTC. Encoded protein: CASSYRLAGEETQYF.

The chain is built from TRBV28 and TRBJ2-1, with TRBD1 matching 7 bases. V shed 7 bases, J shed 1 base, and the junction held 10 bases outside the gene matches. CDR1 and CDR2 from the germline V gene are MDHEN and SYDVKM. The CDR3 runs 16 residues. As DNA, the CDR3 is TGTGCCAGCACCGAAGTAGGGGGCGGTTCCTACAATGAGCAGTTCTTC. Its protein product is CASTEVGGGSYNEQFF.

The CDR3 protein is CASSIFPSQGAHYGYTF. The CDR3 DNA sequence: TGTGCCAGTAGTATTTTTCCATCTCAGGGGGCCCACTATGGCTACACCTTC. This chain uses TRBV19 with TRBJ1-2; 8 bases are a match to TRBD1. Looked up from germline, CDR1 is LNHDA and CDR2 is SQIVND (reference sequence). There are 17 residues in the CDR3. Trimming removed 3 bases from V and 3 bases from J; junction bases left unmatched: 12.

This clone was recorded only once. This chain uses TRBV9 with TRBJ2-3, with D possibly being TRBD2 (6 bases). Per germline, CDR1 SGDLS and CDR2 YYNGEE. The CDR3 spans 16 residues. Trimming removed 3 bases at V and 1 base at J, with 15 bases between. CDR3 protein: CASSANTPGGTDTQYF. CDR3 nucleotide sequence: TGTGCCAGCAGCGCCAACACCCCGGGGGGCACAGATACGCAGTATTTT.

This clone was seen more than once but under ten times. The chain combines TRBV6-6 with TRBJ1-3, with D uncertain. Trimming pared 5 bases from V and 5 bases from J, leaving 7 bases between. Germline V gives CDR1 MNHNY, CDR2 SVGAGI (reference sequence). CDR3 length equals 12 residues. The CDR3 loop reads CASSPVRNTIYF. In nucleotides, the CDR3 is TGTGCCAGCAGTCCCGTTCGAAACACCATATATTTT.

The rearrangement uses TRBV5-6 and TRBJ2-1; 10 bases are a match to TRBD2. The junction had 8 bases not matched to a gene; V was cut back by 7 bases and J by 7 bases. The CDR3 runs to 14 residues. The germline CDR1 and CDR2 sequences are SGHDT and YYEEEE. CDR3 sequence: CASSRLAGGNEQFF. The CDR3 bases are TGTGCCAGCTCTCGGTTAGCGGGAGGTAATGAGCAGTTCTTC.

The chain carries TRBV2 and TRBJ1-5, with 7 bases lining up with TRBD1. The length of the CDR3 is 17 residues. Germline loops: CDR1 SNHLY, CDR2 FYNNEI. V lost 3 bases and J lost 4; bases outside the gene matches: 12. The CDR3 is CASSEKGAGYSNQPQHF. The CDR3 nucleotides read TGTGCCAGCAGTGAGAAGGGGGCAGGGTATTCAAATCAGCCCCAGCATTTT. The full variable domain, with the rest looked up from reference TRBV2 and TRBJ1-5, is EPEVTQTPSHQVTQMGQEVILRCVPISNHLYFYWYRQILGQKVEFLVSFYNNEISEKSEIFDDQFSVERPDGSNFTLKIRSTKLEDSAMYFCASSEKGAGYSNQPQHFGDGTRLSIL.

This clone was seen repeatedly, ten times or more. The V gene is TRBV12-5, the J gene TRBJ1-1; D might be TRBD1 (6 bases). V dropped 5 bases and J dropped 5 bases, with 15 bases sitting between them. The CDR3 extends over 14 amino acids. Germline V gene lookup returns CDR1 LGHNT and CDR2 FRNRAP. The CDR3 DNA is TGTGCTAGTGGTGCCCCCAAAACAGGGACTGAAGCTTTCTTT. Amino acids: CASGAPKTGTEAFF.

The CDR3 sequence: CATSTTGAESPLHF. The CDR3 DNA follows: TGTGCCACCAGCACCACAGGGGCGGAATCACCCCTCCACTTT. The chain uses TRBV15 and TRBJ1-6; the match to TRBD1 covers 7 bases. The CDR3 has 14 amino acids. Germline V gene sequence: CDR1 LNHNV, CDR2 YYDKDF (reference sequence). V shed 4 bases and J 10 bases; nucleotides not matched to a gene: 7.

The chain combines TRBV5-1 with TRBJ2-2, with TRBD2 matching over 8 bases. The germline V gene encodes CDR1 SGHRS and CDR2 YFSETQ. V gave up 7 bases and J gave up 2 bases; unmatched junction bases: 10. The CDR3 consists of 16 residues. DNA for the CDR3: TGCGCCAGCGGGGTCGTAGCGGGGCTTAACACCGGGGAGCTGTTTTTT. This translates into CASGVVAGLNTGELFF.

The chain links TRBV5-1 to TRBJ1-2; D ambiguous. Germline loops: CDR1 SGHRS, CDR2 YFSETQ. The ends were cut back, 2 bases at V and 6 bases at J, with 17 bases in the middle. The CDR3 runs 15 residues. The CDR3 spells CASSFLGRGSDGYTF. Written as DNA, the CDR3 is TGCGCCAGCAGCTTCCTGGGCAGAGGGAGCGATGGCTACACCTTC.

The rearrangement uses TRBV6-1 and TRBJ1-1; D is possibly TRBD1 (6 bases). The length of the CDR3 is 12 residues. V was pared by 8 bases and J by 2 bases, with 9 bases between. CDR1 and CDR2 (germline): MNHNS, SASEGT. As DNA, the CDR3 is TGTGCCAGCCGGACAGTCAACACTGAAGCTTTCTTT. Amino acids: CASRTVNTEAFF.

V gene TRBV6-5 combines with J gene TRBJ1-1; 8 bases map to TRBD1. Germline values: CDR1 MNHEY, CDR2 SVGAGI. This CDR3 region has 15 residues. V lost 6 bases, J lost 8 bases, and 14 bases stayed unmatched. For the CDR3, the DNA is TGTGCCAGCAGGGTCTCGGGACAGGCGGCCAGGGAAGCTTTCTTT. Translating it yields CASRVSGQAAREAFF.

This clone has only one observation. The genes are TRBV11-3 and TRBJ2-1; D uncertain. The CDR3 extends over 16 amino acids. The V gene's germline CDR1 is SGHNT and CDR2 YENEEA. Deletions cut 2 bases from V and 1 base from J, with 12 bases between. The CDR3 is CASSLTLRLSYNEQFF. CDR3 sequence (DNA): TGTGCCAGCAGCTTAACTCTTCGACTGTCCTACAATGAGCAGTTCTTC.

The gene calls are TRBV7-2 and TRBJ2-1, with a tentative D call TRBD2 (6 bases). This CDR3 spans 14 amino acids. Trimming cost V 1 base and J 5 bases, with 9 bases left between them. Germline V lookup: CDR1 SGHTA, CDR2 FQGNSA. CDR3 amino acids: CASSLVLADNEQFF. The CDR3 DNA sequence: TGTGCCAGCAGCTTAGTTTTAGCGGACAATGAGCAGTTCTTC.

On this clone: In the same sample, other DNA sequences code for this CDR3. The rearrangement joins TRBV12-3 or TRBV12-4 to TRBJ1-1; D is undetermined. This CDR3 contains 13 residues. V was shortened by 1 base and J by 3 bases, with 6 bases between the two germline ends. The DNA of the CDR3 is TGTGCCAGCAGTTTAGACCGGGACACTGAAGCTTTCTTT. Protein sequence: CASSLDRDTEAFF.

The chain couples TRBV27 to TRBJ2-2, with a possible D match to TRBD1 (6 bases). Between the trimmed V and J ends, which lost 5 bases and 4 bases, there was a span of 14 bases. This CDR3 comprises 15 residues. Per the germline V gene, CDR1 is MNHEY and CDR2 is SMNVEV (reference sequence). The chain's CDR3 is CASSEQVQGTGELFF. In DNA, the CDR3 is TGTGCCAGCAGTGAGCAGGTACAGGGCACCGGGGAGCTGTTTTTT.

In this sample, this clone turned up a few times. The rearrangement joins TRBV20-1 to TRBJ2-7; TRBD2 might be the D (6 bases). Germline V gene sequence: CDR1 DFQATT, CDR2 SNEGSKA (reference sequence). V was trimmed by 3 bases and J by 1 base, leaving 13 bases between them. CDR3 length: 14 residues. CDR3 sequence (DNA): TGCAGTGCTAGTACGGGAGTTTTATCCTACGAGCAGTACTTC. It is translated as CSASTGVLSYEQYF.

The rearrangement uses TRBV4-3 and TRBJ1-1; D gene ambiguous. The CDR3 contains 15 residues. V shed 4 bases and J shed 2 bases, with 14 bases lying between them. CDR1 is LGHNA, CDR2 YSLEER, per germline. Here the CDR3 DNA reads TGCGCCAGCAGCCCTCGACATGAACGAAACACTGAAGCTTTCTTT. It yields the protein CASSPRHERNTEAFF.

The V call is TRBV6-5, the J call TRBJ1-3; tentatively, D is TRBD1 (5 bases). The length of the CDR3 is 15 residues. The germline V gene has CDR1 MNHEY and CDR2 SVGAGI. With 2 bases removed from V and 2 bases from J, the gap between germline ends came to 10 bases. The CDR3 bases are TGTGCCAGCAGTTACGGGCAGGGCCCTGGAAACACCATATATTTT. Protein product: CASSYGQGPGNTIYF.

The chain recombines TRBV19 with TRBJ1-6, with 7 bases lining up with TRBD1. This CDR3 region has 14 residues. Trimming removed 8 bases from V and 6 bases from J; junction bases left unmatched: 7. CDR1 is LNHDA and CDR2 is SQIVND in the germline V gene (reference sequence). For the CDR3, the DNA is TGTGCCAGTGGGAAGGGGGCCAGTAATTCACCCCTCCACTTT. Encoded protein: CASGKGASNSPLHF.

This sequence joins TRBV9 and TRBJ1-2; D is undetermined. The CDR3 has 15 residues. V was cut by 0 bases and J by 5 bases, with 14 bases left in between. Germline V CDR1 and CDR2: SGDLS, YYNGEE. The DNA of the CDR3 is TGTGCCAGCAGCGTAGACCTCGGTGGAGTGTATGGCTACACCTTC. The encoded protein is CASSVDLGGVYGYTF.

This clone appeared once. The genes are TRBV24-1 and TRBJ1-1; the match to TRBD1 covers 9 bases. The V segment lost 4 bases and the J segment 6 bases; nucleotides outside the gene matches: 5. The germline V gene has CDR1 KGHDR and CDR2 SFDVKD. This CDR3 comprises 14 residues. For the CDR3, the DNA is TGTGCCACCAGTGAGGGGACAGGGTGGTCTGAAGCTTTCTTT. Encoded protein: CATSEGTGWSEAFF.

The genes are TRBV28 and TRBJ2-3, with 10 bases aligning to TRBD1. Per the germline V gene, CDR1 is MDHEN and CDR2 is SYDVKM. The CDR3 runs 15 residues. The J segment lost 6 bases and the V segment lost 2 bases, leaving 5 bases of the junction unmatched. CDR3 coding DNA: TGTGCCAGCAGTTTAGAGGGACAGGGGTTGGATACGCAGTATTTT. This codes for CASSLEGQGLDTQYF.

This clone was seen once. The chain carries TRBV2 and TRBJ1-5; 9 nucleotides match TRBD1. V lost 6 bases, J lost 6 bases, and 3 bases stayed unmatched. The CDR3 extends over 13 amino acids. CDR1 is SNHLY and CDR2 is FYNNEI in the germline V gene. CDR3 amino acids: CASRDRGSQPQHF. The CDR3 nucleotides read TGTGCCAGCAGGGACAGGGGATCTCAGCCCCAGCATTTT.

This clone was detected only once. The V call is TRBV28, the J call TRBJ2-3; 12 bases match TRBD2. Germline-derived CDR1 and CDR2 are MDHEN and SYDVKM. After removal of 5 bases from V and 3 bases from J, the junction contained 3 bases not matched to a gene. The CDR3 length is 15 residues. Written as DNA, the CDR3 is TGTGCCAGCAGTGTGACTAGCGGGAGAACAGATACGCAGTATTTT. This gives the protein CASSVTSGRTDTQYF.